This TCR beta chain was captured in a study of T cells in Graves' hyperthyroidism and ophthalmopathy. RNA transcripts yielded amplified TCR beta CDR3 regions. The HTBI primer set was used in a first-round RT-PCR of the TCR CDR3. In TCRdb, the multiplex PCR reads were re-called with MiXCR into one record per CDR3 protein. The sample includes approximately 590,000 distinct CDR3 sequences, under 60% of them seen just once. With 7 bases removed from V and 7 bases from J, the gap between germline ends came to 10 bases. Germline V gene sequence: CDR1 ENHRY, CDR2 SYGVKD. This CDR3 has 12 residues. The rearrangement joins TRBV10-3 to TRBJ1-4, with D perhaps TRBD1 (6 bases). The origin of this receptor is a woman aged 18-29 years with Graves' hyperthyroidism. The material sequenced was peripheral blood or thyroid tissue (not recorded which). CDR3 amino acids: CAITRGGEKLFF. CDR3 nucleotides: TGTGCCATCACCAGGGGCGGTGAAAAACTGTTTTTT.